These 25 T cell receptor beta chains came from one sample sequenced in a study of cytomegalovirus exposure and HLA in healthy donors. Both 60 Vbeta primers and 13 Jbeta primers went into the PCR. Sequencing used immunoSEQ multiplex PCR; TCRdb keeps in-frame clones, though not all of them. The sample contains more than 90,000 clones, roughly 80% of which appear only once. What was sequenced was PBMCs. These receptors were obtained from a man aged 45-65 years in good health and CMV-seropositive.

This chain joins TRBV7-6 and TRBJ2-3, with 11 bases that match TRBD2. Germline V CDR1 and CDR2: SGHVS, FNYEAQ. The CDR3 totals 16 residues. V lost 5 bases to trimming and J lost 5 bases; unmatched junction nucleotides: 9. The CDR3 here is CASSPMIAGGRDTQYF. CDR3 in DNA: TGTGCCAGCAGCCCTATGATAGCGGGGGGGCGAGATACGCAGTATTTT.

This rearrangement joins TRBV6-6 to TRBJ2-7; 7 positions match TRBD1. CDR1 and CDR2 (germline): MNHNY, SVGAGI (reference sequence). This CDR3 is built from 14 residues. The V segment lost 8 bases and the J segment 1 base; nucleotides outside the gene matches: 8. CDR3 nucleotides: TGTGCCAGCCGACAGGGAACTTTTTCCTACGAGCAGTACTTC. It encodes CASRQGTFSYEQYF.

V is TRBV5-5 and J is TRBJ2-1; 9 nucleotides align to TRBD1. The length of the CDR3 is 14 residues. Per germline, CDR1 SGHKS and CDR2 YYEKEE (reference sequence). Losses at the gene ends were 4 bases for V and 9 bases for J; bases not matched to a gene: 8. CDR3 loop: CASSGGTGYSEQFF. The CDR3 DNA is TGTGCCAGCAGCGGAGGGACAGGGTATAGTGAGCAGTTCTTC.

The genes are TRBV7-2 and TRBJ2-5; TRBD2 is a possible D gene (6 bases). The assigned J gene may be wrong: the sequence end matches TRBJ2-7 better. The germline V gene encodes CDR1 SGHTA and CDR2 FQGNSA. The CDR3 runs 14 residues. The CDR3 loop is CASSYDGSSYEQYF. CDR3 coding DNA: TGTGCCAGCAGCTACGACGGGAGCTCCTACGAGCAGTACTTC.

J is TRBJ2-5 and V is TRBV30; TRBD2 matches 9 bases. Trimming removed 1 base from V and 7 bases from J; junction bases left unmatched: 7. CDR3 length equals 14 residues. Germline CDR1 and CDR2: GTSNPN and SVGIG (reference sequence). This chain's CDR3 is CAWSEGTSLGTQYF. The CDR3, as DNA: TGTGCCTGGAGTGAGGGGACTAGCCTGGGGACCCAGTACTTC.

This clone has only one observation. The gene calls are TRBV7-9 and TRBJ1-1; 9 bases are shared with TRBD1. Germline CDR1 and CDR2: SEHNR and FQNEAQ (reference sequence). After removal of 5 bases from V and 7 bases from J, the junction contained 8 bases not matched to a gene. This CDR3 region has 14 residues. In DNA, the CDR3 is TGTGCCAGCAGCGAGGGACAGGGAGCGGGTGAAGCTTTCTTT. Residues: CASSEGQGAGEAFF.

The chain combines TRBV7-9 with TRBJ1-2, with 7 bases fitting TRBD1. V shed 3 bases and J 4 bases; nucleotides not matched to a gene: 8. This CDR3 comprises 15 residues. CDR1 and CDR2 (germline): SEHNR, FQNEAQ (reference sequence). The DNA of the CDR3 is TGTGCCAGCAGCTTTCGGGACAGACGGGCCTATGGCTACACCTTC. Amino acid sequence: CASSFRDRRAYGYTF.

V is TRBV28 and J is TRBJ2-7, with D possibly TRBD2 on 6 matching bases. V was trimmed by 5 bases and J by 1 base, leaving 18 bases between them. The CDR3 is made up of 16 amino acids. Germline-derived CDR1 and CDR2 are MDHEN and SYDVKM. In nucleotides, the CDR3 is TGTGCCAGCAGTGACCCGGCGGGACGGGGATCCTACGAGCAGTACTTC. Translation: CASSDPAGRGSYEQYF.

The V gene is TRBV28, the J gene TRBJ1-5, with 10 bases aligning to TRBD1. The CDR3 has 16 amino acids. The V segment lost 6 bases and the J segment 2 bases; nucleotides outside the gene matches: 7. Per the germline V gene, CDR1 is MDHEN and CDR2 is SYDVKM. This chain's CDR3 is CASRPQGTGGNQPQHF. As DNA, the CDR3 is TGTGCCAGCAGACCCCAAGGGACAGGGGGCAATCAGCCCCAGCATTTT.

Comments on this clone: An end of the junction does not agree with germline; a read error may underlie this. The CDR3 protein is CASSLAISGAVF. The DNA for the CDR3 is TGTGCCAGCAGCTTAGCTATTAGCGGGGCGGTATTT. The J gene is TRBJ2-3, the V gene TRBV7-9, with 8 bases fitting TRBD2. The CDR3 runs 12 residues. CDR1 and CDR2 (germline): SEHNR, FQNEAQ (reference sequence).

The CDR3 region is CASSGAGGLYSTDTQYF. The CDR3 DNA follows: TGCGCCAGCAGCGGAGCGGGGGGGCTTTATAGCACAGATACGCAGTATTTT. V and J are TRBV5-1 and TRBJ2-3, with 10 positions matching TRBD2. Germline V gene data show CDR1 as SGHRS and CDR2 as YFSETQ. CDR3 length: 17 residues. The J segment lost 0 bases and the V segment lost 4 bases, leaving 8 bases of the junction unmatched.

V gene TRBV19 combines with J gene TRBJ1-1, with D perhaps TRBD1 (5 bases). The germline V and J ends were trimmed by 3 bases and 2 bases, with 10 bases remaining between them. This CDR3 has 14 residues. The germline gives CDR1 LNHDA, CDR2 SQIVND (reference sequence). CDR3 nucleotide sequence: TGTGCCAGTAGTATTCAGGGACTAAACACTGAAGCTTTCTTT. It yields the protein CASSIQGLNTEAFF.

This clone has more than one count but fewer than ten. This chain links TRBV2 with TRBJ1-1; D ambiguous. The V gene's germline CDR1 is SNHLY and CDR2 FYNNEI. The CDR3 is made up of 11 amino acids. V shed 3 bases and J shed 8 bases, with 7 bases lying between them. The CDR3 spells CASSESGEAFF. DNA of the CDR3: TGTGCCAGCAGTGAGTCGGGAGAAGCTTTCTTT.

The chain joins TRBV10-3 to TRBJ2-7, with D maybe TRBD1 (6 bases). V gave up 4 bases and J gave up 1 base, with 11 bases separating them. This CDR3 comprises 14 residues. The germline CDR1 and CDR2 sequences are ENHRY and SYGVKD. CDR3 sequence reads: CAISAGTTSYEQYF. The CDR3 DNA follows: TGTGCCATCAGTGCTGGGACAACATCCTACGAGCAGTACTTC.

The table lists this clone with a count of one. A much larger clone differs from this one at a single base, so this may be a read error. The gene calls are TRBV6-1 and TRBJ1-1; no firm D call. Trimming removed 2 bases from V and 1 base from J, with 5 bases in between. Germline V gene data show CDR1 as MNHNS and CDR2 as SASEGT. The CDR3 is 13 residues long. The CDR3 reads CASSERGNTEAFF. The CDR3 DNA is TGTGCCAGCAGTGAACGGGGGAACACTGAAGCTTTCTTT.

The V call is TRBV7-2, the J call TRBJ1-1; D is unclear. Trimming removed 3 bases at V and 1 base at J, with 12 bases between. The length of the CDR3 is 15 residues. Per germline, CDR1 SGHTA and CDR2 FQGNSA. The CDR3: CASSLGSRGNTEAFF. The DNA for the CDR3 is TGTGCCAGCAGCTTGGGCTCCCGTGGGAACACTGAAGCTTTCTTT.

The J gene is TRBJ2-1, the V gene TRBV7-2; D is possibly TRBD1 (6 bases). The germline V and J ends were trimmed by 4 bases and 2 bases, with 12 bases remaining between them. This CDR3 has 15 residues. Germline CDR1 SGHTA, CDR2 FQGNSA. CDR3 sequence: CASSSLGTPYNEQFF. Here the CDR3 DNA reads TGTGCCAGCAGCTCCTTAGGGACACCCTACAATGAGCAGTTCTTC.

V usage is TRBV25-1 and J usage is TRBJ2-3, with 11 bases fitting TRBD2. Trimming cost V 4 bases and J 4 bases; bases outside gene matches: 7. The CDR3 contains 16 residues. Germline V gene sequence: CDR1 MGHDK, CDR2 SYGVNS. The CDR3 DNA is TGTGCCAGCAGTGTCGGTAGCGGGAGGGCCGCAGATACGCAGTATTTT. Residues: CASSVGSGRAADTQYF.

The chain joins TRBV7-8 to TRBJ1-1; 7 bases agree with TRBD1. The CDR3 totals 14 residues. Germline-derived CDR1 and CDR2 are SGHVS and FQNEAQ. After removal of 1 base from V and 8 bases from J, the junction contained 7 bases not matched to a gene. Here the CDR3 DNA reads TGTGCCAGCAGCTTAGGAGGACAGGCGCAAGAAGCTTTCTTT. This codes for CASSLGGQAQEAFF.

This clone was seen more than once but under ten times. This chain connects TRBV4-2 to TRBJ2-1; tentative D call: TRBD2 (6 bases). With 4 bases removed from V and 2 bases from J, the gap between germline ends came to 12 bases. The CDR3 has 15 amino acids. Germline V gene data show CDR1 as LGHNA and CDR2 as YNFKEQ. The DNA for the CDR3 is TGTGCCAGCAGCCCGGACTACGCCGCCTACAATGAGCAGTTCTTC. It codes for CASSPDYAAYNEQFF.

This clone was seen a handful of times. CDR3 coding DNA: TGTGCCAGTAGTATGACTAGCGTTCAGAATGAGCAGTTCTTC. It is translated as CASSMTSVQNEQFF. The V gene is TRBV19, the J gene TRBJ2-1, with TRBD2 matching over 8 bases. Looked up from germline, CDR1 is LNHDA and CDR2 is SQIVND (reference sequence). The CDR3 sequence is 14 residues long. With V trimmed by 3 bases and J by 7 bases, 5 bases remained unmatched. Complete variable domain (other parts from reference TRBV19 and TRBJ2-1): DGGITQSPKYLFRKEGQNVTLSCEQNLNHDAMYWYRQDPGQGLRLIYYSQIVNDFQKGDIAEGYSVSREKKESFPLTVTSAQKNPTAFYLCASSMTSVQNEQFFGPGTRLTVL.

This chain connects TRBV6-5 to TRBJ1-4, with D possibly being TRBD1 (6 bases). Trimming took off 6 bases at V and 8 bases at J, with 19 bases between the two ends. The germline V gene has CDR1 MNHEY and CDR2 SVGAGI. This CDR3 has 15 residues. The DNA of the CDR3 is TGTGCCAGCAGCCGAACAGGGATTGGGAGCGAAAAACTGTTTTTT. The encoded protein is CASSRTGIGSEKLFF.

The V gene is TRBV4-2, the J gene TRBJ2-2; 10 bases are shared with TRBD2. The CDR3 is 18 amino acids. Germline V gives CDR1 LGHNA, CDR2 YNFKEQ. Trimming took 2 bases from V and 2 from J; bases not matched to a gene: 8. For the CDR3, the DNA is TGTGCCAGCAGCCAAAGAGTTTTAGCGGGGGGCAACACCGGGGAGCTGTTTTTT. This translates into CASSQRVLAGGNTGELFF.

The table lists this clone with a few counts. The chain carries TRBV6-1 and TRBJ1-2; 10 positions agree with TRBD1. The CDR3 length is 14 residues. Germline V gives CDR1 MNHNS, CDR2 SASEGT. The V and J ends lost 5 bases and 8 bases, in that order; junction bases with no gene match: 8. CDR3 sequence reads: CASSTGTGAFGYTF. The CDR3 nucleotides read TGTGCCAGCAGTACCGGGACAGGGGCATTCGGCTACACCTTC.

The genes are TRBV30 and TRBJ2-5; D possibly corresponds to TRBD2 (5 bases). The CDR3 consists of 12 residues. The germline gives CDR1 GTSNPN, CDR2 SVGIG (reference sequence). V lost 3 bases, J lost 5 bases, and 10 bases lay in between. This CDR3 is CAWSPGLETQYF. CDR3 coding DNA: TGTGCCTGGAGCCCCGGACTGGAGACCCAGTACTTC.